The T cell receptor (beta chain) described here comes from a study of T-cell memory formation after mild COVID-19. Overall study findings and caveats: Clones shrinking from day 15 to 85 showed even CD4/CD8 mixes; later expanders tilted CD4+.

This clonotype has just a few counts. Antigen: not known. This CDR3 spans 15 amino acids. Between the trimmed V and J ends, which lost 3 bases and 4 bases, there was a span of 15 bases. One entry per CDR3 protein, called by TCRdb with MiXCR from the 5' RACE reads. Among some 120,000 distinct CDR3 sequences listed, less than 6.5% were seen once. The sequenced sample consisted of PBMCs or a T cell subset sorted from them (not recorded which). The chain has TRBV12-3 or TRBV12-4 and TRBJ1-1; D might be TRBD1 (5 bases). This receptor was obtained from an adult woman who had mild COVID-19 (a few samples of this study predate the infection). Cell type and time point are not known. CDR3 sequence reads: CASSLAEMGGTEAFF. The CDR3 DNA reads TGTGCCAGCAGTTTGGCCGAGATGGGGGGCACTGAAGCTTTCTTT.